This T cell receptor beta chain was found in a study of CD8+ T cells in alopecia areata. Study-wide results and limits: The study found TCR sharing across patients less clear than in mice, possibly for HLA reasons.

Notes on this clone: The antigen remains undetermined.

The CDR3 contains 11 residues. V lost 3 bases and J 5 bases, leaving 8 bases between the germline ends. The germline CDR1 and CDR2 sequences are SQVTM and ANQGSEA. Reverse transcription of extracted RNA yielded cDNA, which provided the sequencing template. Here immunoSEQ multiplex PCR was the method, and the copy in TCRdb shows in-frame clones only, minus some. The sample shows approximately 100,000 clones, approximately 60% of them seen only once. The gene calls are TRBV29-1 and TRBJ2-7; D not resolved. The TCR was taken from a human donor in good health. The material sequenced was CD4+ T cells sorted from blood. DNA for the CDR3: TGCAGCGTTGAGGTCCTTCACGAGCAGTACTTC. Translation: CSVEVLHEQYF.